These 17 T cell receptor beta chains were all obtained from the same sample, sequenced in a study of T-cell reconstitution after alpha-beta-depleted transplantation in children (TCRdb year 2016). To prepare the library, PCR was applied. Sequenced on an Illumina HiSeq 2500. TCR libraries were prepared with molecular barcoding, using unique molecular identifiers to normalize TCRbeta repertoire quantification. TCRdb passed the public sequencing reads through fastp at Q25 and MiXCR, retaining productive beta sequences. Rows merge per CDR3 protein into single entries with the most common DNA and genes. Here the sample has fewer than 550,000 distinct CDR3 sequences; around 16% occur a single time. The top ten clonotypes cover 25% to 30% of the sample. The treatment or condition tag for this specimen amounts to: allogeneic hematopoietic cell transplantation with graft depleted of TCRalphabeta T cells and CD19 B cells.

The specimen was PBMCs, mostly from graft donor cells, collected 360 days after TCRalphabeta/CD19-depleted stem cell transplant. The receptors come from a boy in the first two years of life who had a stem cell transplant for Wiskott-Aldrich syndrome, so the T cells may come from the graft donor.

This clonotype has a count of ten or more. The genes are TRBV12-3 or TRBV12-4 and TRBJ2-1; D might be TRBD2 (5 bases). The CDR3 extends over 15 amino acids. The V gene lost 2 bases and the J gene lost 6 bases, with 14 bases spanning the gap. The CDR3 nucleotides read TGTGCCAGCAGTTTAAGAAAGGGAGCGCCCAATGAGCAGTTCTTC. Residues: CASSLRKGAPNEQFF.

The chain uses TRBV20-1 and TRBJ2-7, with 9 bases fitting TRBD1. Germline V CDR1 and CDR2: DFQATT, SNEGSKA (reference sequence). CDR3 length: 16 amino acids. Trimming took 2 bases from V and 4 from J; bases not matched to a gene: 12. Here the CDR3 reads CSARSPGQGRSYEQYF. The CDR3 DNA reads TGCAGTGCTAGATCCCCCGGACAGGGGCGTTCGTACGAGCAGTACTTC.

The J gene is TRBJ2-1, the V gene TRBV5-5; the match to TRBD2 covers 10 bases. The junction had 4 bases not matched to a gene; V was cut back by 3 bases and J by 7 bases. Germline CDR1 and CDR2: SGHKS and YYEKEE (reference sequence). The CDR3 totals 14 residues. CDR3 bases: TGTGCCAGCAGCTGGGGACTAGCGAGGAATGAGCAGTTCTTC. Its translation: CASSWGLARNEQFF. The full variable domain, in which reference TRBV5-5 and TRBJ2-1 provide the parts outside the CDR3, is DAGVTQSPTHLIKTRGQQVTLRCSPISGHKSVSWYQQVLGQGPQFIFQYYEKEERGRGNFPDRFSARQFPNYSSELNVNALLLGDSALYLCASSWGLARNEQFFGPGTRLTVL.

The CDR3 region has the DNA TGTGCCAGCAGCTTTGGTAGACACAGGGGTCCCTACAATGAGCAGTTCTTC. It encodes CASSFGRHRGPYNEQFF. The V gene is TRBV5-6, the J gene TRBJ2-1, with 7 bases aligning to TRBD1. The J segment lost 2 bases and the V segment lost 2 bases, leaving 10 bases of the junction unmatched. The CDR3 covers 17 residues. The germline CDR1 and CDR2 sequences are SGHDT and YYEEEE.

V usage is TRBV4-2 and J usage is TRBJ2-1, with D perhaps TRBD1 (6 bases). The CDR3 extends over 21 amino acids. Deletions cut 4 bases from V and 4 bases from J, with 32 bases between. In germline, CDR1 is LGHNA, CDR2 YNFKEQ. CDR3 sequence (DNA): TGTGCCAGCAGCCTCCCCTTAGCCCCACTGCACAGGGTCCCGGGGTACAATGAGCAGTTCTTC. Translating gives CASSLPLAPLHRVPGYNEQFF.

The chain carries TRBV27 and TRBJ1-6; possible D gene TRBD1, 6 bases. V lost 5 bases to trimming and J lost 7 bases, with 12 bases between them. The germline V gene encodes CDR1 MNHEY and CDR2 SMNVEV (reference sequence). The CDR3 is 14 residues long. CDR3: CASSIQGANSPLHF. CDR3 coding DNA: TGTGCCAGCAGTATACAGGGAGCAAATTCACCCCTCCACTTT.

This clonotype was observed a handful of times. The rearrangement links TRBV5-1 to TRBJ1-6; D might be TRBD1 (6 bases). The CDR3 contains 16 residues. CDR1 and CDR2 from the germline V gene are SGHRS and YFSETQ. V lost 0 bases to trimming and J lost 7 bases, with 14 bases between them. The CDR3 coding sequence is TGCGCCAGCAGCTTGGTTGGGGGCTTAGGGAATTCACCCCTCCACTTT. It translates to CASSLVGGLGNSPLHF.

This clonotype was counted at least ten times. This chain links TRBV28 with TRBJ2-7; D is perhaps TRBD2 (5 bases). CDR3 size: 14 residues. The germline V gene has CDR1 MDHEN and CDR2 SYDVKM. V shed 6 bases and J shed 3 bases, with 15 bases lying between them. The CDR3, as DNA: TGTGCCAGCAGCCGCGGGCTTCCCTTCTACGAGCAGTACTTC. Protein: CASSRGLPFYEQYF.

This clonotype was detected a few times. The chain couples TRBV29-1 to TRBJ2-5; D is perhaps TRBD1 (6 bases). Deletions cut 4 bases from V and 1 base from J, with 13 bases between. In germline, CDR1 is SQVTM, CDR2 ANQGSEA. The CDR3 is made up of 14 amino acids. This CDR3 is CSVGHRVLQETQYF. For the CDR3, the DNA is TGCAGCGTTGGACACAGGGTTCTCCAAGAGACCCAGTACTTC.

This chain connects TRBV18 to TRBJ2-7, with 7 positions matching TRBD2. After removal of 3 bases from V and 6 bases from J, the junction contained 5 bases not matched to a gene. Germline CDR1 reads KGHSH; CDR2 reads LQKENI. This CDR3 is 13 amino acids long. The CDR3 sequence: CASSPRDYSEQYF. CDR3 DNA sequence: TGTGCCAGCTCACCTCGGGACTACTCCGAGCAGTACTTC.

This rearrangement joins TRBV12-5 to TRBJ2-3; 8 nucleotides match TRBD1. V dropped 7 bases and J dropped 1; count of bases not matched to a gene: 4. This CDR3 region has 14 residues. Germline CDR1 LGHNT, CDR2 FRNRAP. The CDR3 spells CASAPDRGTDTQYF. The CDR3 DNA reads TGTGCTAGTGCCCCGGACAGGGGCACAGATACGCAGTATTTT.

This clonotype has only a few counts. CDR3 sequence reads: CSVDPVLTSGETQYF. The CDR3 DNA is TGCAGCGTTGACCCCGTTTTGACTAGCGGGGAGACCCAGTACTTC. The chain links TRBV29-1 to TRBJ2-5; 10 nucleotides match TRBD2. The ends lost 3 bases at V and 5 bases at J; junction bases unmatched: 9. The CDR3 loop spans 15 amino acids. Germline-derived CDR1 and CDR2 are SQVTM and ANQGSEA.

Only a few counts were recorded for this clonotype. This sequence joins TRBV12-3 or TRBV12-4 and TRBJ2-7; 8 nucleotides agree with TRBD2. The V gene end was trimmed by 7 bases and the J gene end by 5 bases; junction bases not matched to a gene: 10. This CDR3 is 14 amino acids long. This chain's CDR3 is CASTGGGRRNEQYF. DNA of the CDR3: TGTGCCAGCACTGGGGGCGGGAGGAGAAACGAGCAGTACTTC.

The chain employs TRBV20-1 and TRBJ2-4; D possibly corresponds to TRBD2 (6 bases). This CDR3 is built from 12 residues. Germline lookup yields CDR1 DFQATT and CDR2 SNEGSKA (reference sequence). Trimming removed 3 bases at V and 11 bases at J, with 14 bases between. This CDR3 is CSAREGVGVQYF. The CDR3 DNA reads TGCAGTGCTAGGGAGGGAGTGGGGGTTCAGTACTTC.

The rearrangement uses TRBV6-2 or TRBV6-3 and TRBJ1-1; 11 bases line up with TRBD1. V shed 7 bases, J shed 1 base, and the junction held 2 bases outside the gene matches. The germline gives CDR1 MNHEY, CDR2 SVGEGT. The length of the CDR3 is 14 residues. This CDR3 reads CASTGQGANTEAFF. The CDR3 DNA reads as TGTGCCAGCACCGGACAGGGGGCGAACACTGAAGCTTTCTTT.

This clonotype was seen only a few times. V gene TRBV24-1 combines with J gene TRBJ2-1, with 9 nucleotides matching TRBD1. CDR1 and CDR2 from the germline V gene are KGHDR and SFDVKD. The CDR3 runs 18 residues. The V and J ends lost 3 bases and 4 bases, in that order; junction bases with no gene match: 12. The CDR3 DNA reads TGTGCCACCAGTGATCCGGTTGCCGGGACAGGGACGTACAATGAGCAGTTCTTC. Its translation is CATSDPVAGTGTYNEQFF.

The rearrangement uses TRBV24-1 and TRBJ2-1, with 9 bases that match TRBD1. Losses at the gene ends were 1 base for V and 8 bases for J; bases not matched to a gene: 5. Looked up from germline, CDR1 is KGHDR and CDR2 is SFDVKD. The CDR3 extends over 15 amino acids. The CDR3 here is CATSDFRDREDEQFF. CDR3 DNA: TGTGCCACCAGTGATTTCCGGGACAGGGAGGATGAGCAGTTCTTC.